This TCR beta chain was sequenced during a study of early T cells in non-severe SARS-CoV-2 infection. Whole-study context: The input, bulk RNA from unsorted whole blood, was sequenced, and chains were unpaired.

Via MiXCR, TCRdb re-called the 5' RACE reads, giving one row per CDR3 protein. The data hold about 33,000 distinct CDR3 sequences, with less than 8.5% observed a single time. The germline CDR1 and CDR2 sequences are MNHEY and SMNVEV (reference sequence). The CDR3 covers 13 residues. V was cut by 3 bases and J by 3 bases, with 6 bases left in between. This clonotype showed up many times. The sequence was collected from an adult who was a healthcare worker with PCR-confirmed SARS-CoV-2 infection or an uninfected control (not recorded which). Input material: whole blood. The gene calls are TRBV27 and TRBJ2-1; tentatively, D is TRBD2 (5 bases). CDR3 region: CASSFGVYNEQFF. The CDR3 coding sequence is TGTGCCAGCAGTTTCGGGGTCTACAATGAGCAGTTCTTC.